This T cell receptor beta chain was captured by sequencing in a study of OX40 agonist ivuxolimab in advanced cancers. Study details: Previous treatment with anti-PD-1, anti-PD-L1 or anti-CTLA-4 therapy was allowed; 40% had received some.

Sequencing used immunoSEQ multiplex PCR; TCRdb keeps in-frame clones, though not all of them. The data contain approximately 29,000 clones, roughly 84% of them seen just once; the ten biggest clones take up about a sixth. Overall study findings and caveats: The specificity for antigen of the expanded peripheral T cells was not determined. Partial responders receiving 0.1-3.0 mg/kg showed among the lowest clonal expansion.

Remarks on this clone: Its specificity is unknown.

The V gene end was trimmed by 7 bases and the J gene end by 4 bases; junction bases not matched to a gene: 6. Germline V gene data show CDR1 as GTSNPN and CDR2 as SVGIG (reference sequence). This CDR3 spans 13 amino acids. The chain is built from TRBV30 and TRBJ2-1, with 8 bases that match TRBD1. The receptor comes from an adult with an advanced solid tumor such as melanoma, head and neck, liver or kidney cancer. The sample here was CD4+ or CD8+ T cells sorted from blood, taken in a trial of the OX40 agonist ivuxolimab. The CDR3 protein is CASTGELYNEQFF. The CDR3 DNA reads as TGTGCCTCGACAGGGGAGTTGTACAATGAGCAGTTCTTC.